A single sample gave rise to the 2 T cell receptor beta chains below, sequenced in a study of spatial heterogeneity in lung cancer. These TCRs are of unknown antigen specificity. MiXCR was run by TCRdb on the 5' RACE reads, yielding one entry per CDR3 protein. The sample has 9,000 to 10,000 distinct CDR3 sequences, around 3% seen once. Notes on the study in general: Tumors with more nonsynonymous mutations had more expanded intratumoral alpha and beta TCRs.

The time point here: sample taken at primary tumor resection. The sample here was lung tumor tissue, taken at surgery. These receptors all stem from a male donor with early-stage non-small cell lung cancer.

This clonotype was seen many times. The CDR3 is CASSETPQPNTGELFF. CDR3 nucleotide sequence: TGTGCCAGCAGTGAAACCCCGCAGCCGAACACCGGGGAGCTGTTTTTT. This rearrangement joins TRBV2 to TRBJ2-2; D not certain. The CDR3 length is 16 residues. Trimming pared 2 bases from V and 0 bases from J, leaving 10 bases between. Germline lookup yields CDR1 SNHLY and CDR2 FYNNEI.

This clonotype was found a few times. V and J are TRBV28 and TRBJ2-7; maybe TRBD1 (5 bases). This CDR3 has 14 amino acids. V lost 6 bases, J lost 0 bases, and 12 bases lay in between. In germline, CDR1 is MDHEN, CDR2 SYDVKM. CDR3 sequence (DNA): TGTGCCAGCAGACGACAGTACTTCTCCTACGAGCAGTACTTC. It encodes CASRRQYFSYEQYF.